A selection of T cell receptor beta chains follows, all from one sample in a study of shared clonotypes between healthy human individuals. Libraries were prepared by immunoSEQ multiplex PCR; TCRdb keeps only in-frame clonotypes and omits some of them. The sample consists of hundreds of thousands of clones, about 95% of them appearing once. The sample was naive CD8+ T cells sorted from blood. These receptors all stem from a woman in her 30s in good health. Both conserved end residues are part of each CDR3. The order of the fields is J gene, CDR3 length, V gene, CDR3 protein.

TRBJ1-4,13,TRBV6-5,CASSPGGGEKLFF
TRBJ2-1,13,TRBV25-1,CASSFGSYNEQFF
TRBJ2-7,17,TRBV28,CASRTGVRTSESYEQYF
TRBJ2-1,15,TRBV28,CASSSRLYSYNEQFF
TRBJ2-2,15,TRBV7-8,CASSPLDGYTGELFF
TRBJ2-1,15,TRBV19,CASSIAESSYNEQFF
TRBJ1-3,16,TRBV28,CASREGHPNSGNTIYF
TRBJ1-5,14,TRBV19,CASTSYGGNQPQHF
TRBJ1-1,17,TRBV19,CASSIDWGQGPNTEAFF
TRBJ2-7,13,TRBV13,CASSSRGEIEQYF
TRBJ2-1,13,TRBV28,CASSLASYNEQFF
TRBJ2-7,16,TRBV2,CASIGELGSLAYEQYF
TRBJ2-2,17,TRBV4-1,CASSRTLRETNTGELFF
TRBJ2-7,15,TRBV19,CASSIDWSGANEQYF
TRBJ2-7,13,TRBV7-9,CASSQGTAYEQYF
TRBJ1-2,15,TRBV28,CASSRTGVMNYGYTF
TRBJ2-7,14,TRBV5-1,CASSFRSEGYEQYF
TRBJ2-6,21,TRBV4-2,CASSQAYPRLRGGAGANVLTF
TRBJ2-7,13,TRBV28,CASSQVGAYEQYF
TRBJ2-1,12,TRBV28,CASSFGYNEQFF
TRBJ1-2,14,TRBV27,CASRLAGGYYGYTF
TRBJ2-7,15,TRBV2,CASSGTSGTSYEQYF
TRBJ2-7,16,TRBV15,CATSRPSGTTGYEQYF
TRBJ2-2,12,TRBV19,CASESNTGELFF
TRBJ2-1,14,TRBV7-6,CASSLSGSYNEQFF
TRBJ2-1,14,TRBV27,CASSRGDFYNEQFF
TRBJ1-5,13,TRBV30,CAWRPLGGGIQHF
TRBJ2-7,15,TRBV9,CASSLAWGDTYEQYF